The present entry profiles one TCR beta chain with its context. It has no known antigen specificity. The data originate from a study of cytomegalovirus exposure and HLA in healthy donors (dated by TCRdb to 2017 to 2019). About the full investigation: An earlier analysis of approximately 590 of the donors reported more than 250 Gb of sequence data and 100 million to 140 million unique TCR beta sequences from about 179 million T cells. Typing coverage differed by locus: A, B, C, DRB1 and DQB1 were typed in about 620-640 donors, DQA1 in 500 to 550, DPA1 in around 610, and DPB1 in just under 490. An earlier analysis of fewer than 750 of the donors used high-throughput TCR beta sequencing to judge whether each TCR beta V gene segment behaved as functional or pseudogenic. All discovery cohort repertoires had been generated using a single sequencing platform. An early release that covered about 600 HLA-typed donors contained 250 to 350 gigabases of sequencing data and about 84 million unique TCR sequences. The study was designed to test whether signatures of past pathogen exposure could be identified by cataloging public T cell receptors. Four or five DR-DQ haplotypes were handled as single units for association and clustering because linkage in the cohort was strong. On average, 235,054 unique TCR beta nucleotide sequences were sequenced per donor among fewer than 500 genotyped donors of the cohort, with about 17% of those sequences being non-productive. HLA typing covered class I and class II loci at four-digit resolution. A later genetic analysis used genome-wide SNP genotypes for about 65% of the roughly 700 donors, treating that subset as a discovery cohort. To study patterns of TCR occurrence, a later analysis re-analyzed previously published TCR beta repertoires from hundreds of donors and added high-resolution HLA genotyping. The study used immunosequencing to profile the T cell repertoires of around 600 subjects and linked those repertoires to cytomegalovirus serostatus. A separate validation cohort of roughly 130 different subjects was used in addition to the 666-subject first cohort. Alongside the repertoire data, information on donor age, sex, ethnicity and CMV serostatus was compiled. Rather than drawing on any new phenotypic data, the later analysis identified candidate immune exposures from TCR beta sequences and the way those sequences occurred across donors. The study combined high-throughput TCR immunosequencing, statistical association of individual TCRs with disease status, and machine learning to predict cytomegalovirus infection status. Among the roughly 390 genotyped donors, about 83% belonged to the genetic ancestry cluster associated with self-reported Caucasian donors. On the study overall, not on this receptor specifically: V-gene and J-gene trimming of TCR beta chains was associated with a missense DCLRE1C variant in a later genetic analysis, and the association was replicated in an independent cohort. Presence/absence analyses assumed roughly uniform sequencing depth across donors, an assumption that may not hold. According to a later analysis, most CMV-associated TCR beta chains appeared to be HLA-restricted, and the HLA associations seemed to be driven largely by CMV exposure. The earlier analysis of some 560 of the donors excluded some 15 rarely observed V segments, including chromosome 9 orphons, because counts were too low. Strong co-occurrence of HLA alleles, especially DR and DQ, made assigning TCR associations to individual alleles difficult. A later analysis found that HLA-associated TCR beta chains were more clonally expanded and had lower generation probabilities than equally common non-associated chains. A cluster of highly shared sequence variants was judged likely to be a technical artifact of the sequencing pipeline. Only TCR beta chains were sequenced in this cohort, and the absence of alpha or paired-chain data limited detectable features. CMV serostatus was the only immune exposure information available for the cohort. Several of the top co-occurrence clusters appeared to be linked to parvovirus B19, influenza, CMV and Epstein-Barr virus, according to a later analysis. While some public TCRs were present in many individuals, most TCR sequences turned up only very rarely across donors. Cytomegalovirus status was reported to be diagnosed by the classifier with high specificity and sensitivity in both the original and validation cohorts. In vitro tests confirmed that three of the cytomegalovirus-associated TCR beta chains recognize cytomegalovirus antigens. A later analysis associated 16,951 TCR beta sequences with specific HLA alleles at a false discovery rate of 0.05. A total of roughly 160 TCR beta chains were listed by the study as associated with cytomegalovirus. Broadly in line with IMGT annotations, most TCR beta V segments showed up in productive rearrangements about 87% or about 30% of the time in an earlier analysis of a few hundred of the donors. According to a later analysis, TCR association rates differed among HLA loci, with DRB1 alleles showing the most associated TCRs and HLA-C alleles showing the fewest. Some IMGT-functional V segments, including TRBV6-2 and TRBV6-3, could not be told apart with the 87-base-pair reads, so those segments were excluded. In a later genetic analysis, fewer N-insertions in productive TCRs were reported among donors in an Asian-associated ancestry cluster than the approximately 710-donor mean. Linkage disequilibrium might explain the correlated functional status among segregating V segments, but an unknown experimental factor could not be excluded. A further reported finding was that TCR beta sequences accurately predicted the HLA-A and HLA-B alleles for most subjects in the first cohort. The authors suggested that the approach could potentially be generalized to other disease states and immunological phenotypes. Because HLA typing was missing for some donors at each locus, association tests included only the typed subset.

The cohort was made up of 500 to 850 healthy bone marrow donors. Cohort members were all nominally healthy when sampled, although unrecorded immune exposures were likely present. The donor tested CMV seronegative and was one of the 352 seronegative cohort members. A peripheral blood sample was collected from each donor, and TCR beta sequencing was performed on peripheral blood mononuclear cells. Genomic DNA was extracted from the blood cell samples with the Qiagen DNeasy Blood Extraction Kit. The CDR3 holds 16 amino acids from the cysteine to the phenylalanine. Kept here is only the CDR3 DNA, which spans 48 bases and is read in frame from base 1. V is cut back by 3 bases and J by 2 bases, with 7 bases in the junction unmatched. Based on the germline V gene (reference sequence), the CDR1 and CDR2 sequences are GTSNPN and SVGIG. To prepare the library, the immunoSEQ multiplex PCR assay was applied. A mixture of 60 forward primers for TCR Vbeta segments and 13 reverse primers for TCR Jbeta segments was used in the multiplex PCR. A multiplex PCR assay on genomic DNA amplified the CDR3 region of rearranged TCR beta genes. The Illumina HiSeq System was used to sequence the amplified TCR beta libraries as 87-base-pair reads. The study's own analysis went as follows. Across the 666 repertoires, a later analysis counted approximately 83 million unique TCR beta chains, some 11 million of which were shared by at least two donors. To remove PCR and sequencing errors, raw reads were error-corrected and collapsed into unique sequences using a nearest-neighbor algorithm that merged closely related sequences. CDR3 sequences were aligned to IMGT reference sequences to assign V, D and J gene segments. For a sequence to be retained, a match of at least six nucleotides to both a V gene segment and a J gene segment was required. A rearrangement counted as productive if the CDR3 had no stop codons and remained in frame with V and J, and every other rearrangement counted as non-productive. CDR3 was defined according to IMGT convention as the region running from the second conserved V-encoded cysteine to the conserved J-encoded phenylalanine. Sequences without an unambiguous match to a single V gene segment were excluded from the earlier analysis of several hundred of the donors. An earlier analysis of some 610 of the donors called V segments functional above 56.7% productive rearrangements and segregating when the between-donor standard deviation exceeded 5%. A statistical classification framework was developed to diagnose cytomegalovirus status using the catalog of TCR beta chain sequences. A later analysis assigned V and J genes by comparing TCR nucleotide sequences with IMGT/GENE-DB human TR gene sequences. The TCRdist pipeline was used in a later analysis to assign CDR3 sequences and most-parsimonious VDJ recombination scenarios. In a later analysis, every TCR beta chain was defined by the combination of its CDR3 amino acid sequence and its V-gene family, and reads without a unique V-gene family were dropped. As a way to deal with suspected cross-contamination and a sequencing artifact, a later analysis dropped 640 or so nucleotide sequences that were highly shared and had low generation probability. For each public chain, a later analysis derived a clonal expansion index from normalized ranks of inferred template counts within each repertoire. A later analysis computed generation probabilities with a VDJ recombination model fitted to out-of-frame rearrangements, and checked the results against IGoR. In a later analysis, hypergeometric tests were used to score TCR-TCR, TCR-HLA and TCR-CMV co-occurrence, with a repertoire-size bias correction applied to TCR pairs. False discovery rates were estimated in a later analysis by permuting HLA or CMV assignments 20 times. In a later analysis, co-occurring TCRs were grouped with DBSCAN, and TCRdist sequence similarity was added when clustering was performed within HLA-allele-positive subsets. Repertoires with fewer than 30,000 or more than 120,000 public chains were left out of co-occurrence clustering, as were a handful of repertoires with anomalous nucleotide sharing. TCRdb mirrors the immuneACCESS table, restricted to in-frame sequences. Some clones are absent from its copies; in checked studies, under half trace to an unresolved V gene, and the reason for the others is unknown. V and J calls and clone size follow that table, whereas D and trimming were derived from the DNA. This sample's table lists approximately 110,000 clones. The ten largest make up approximately 3.9% of the sample.

In this chain, TRBV30 is recombined with TRBJ2-3; TRBD1 agrees with 11 junctional bases. The specimen sequenced was PBMCs. The receptor's source is a man between 18 and 29 years old in good health and CMV-seronegative. The CDR3 region: CAWRGGTGGYTDTQYF. The DNA is as follows: TGTGCCTGGAGGGGGGGGACAGGGGGATACACAGATACGCAGTATTTT.